This T cell receptor beta chain was sequenced in a study of blood T cell repertoires in COVID-19. The CDR3 length is 16 residues. Trimming at V came to 2 bases and at J to 0 bases, leaving 5 bases not matched to a gene. The germline gives CDR1 SEHNR, CDR2 FQNEAQ (reference sequence). Produced via immunoSEQ multiplex PCR; TCRdb's table is partial and in-frame only. The repertoire includes about 140,000 clones, around nine tenths of them detected once, and 4% to 4.5% sits in the top ten. This chain links TRBV7-9 with TRBJ2-3, with TRBD2 matching 7 bases. Sequencing was performed on peripheral blood. This TCR derives from a woman aged 40 to 50 with acute or convalescent COVID-19. The CDR3 coding sequence is TGTGCCAGCAGCTTAAGAGGCGGGGGTAGCACAGATACGCAGTATTTT. Translation: CASSLRGGGSTDTQYF.